A selection of T cell receptor beta chains follows, all from one sample in a study of cytomegalovirus exposure and HLA in healthy donors. Here immunoSEQ multiplex PCR was the method, and the copy in TCRdb shows in-frame clones only, minus some. The table shows about 230,000 clones, with around 80% occurring only once. Sequenced sample: PBMCs. All receptors come from a woman aged 55-69 years in good health and CMV-seropositive. Both conserved end residues are part of each CDR3. Fields, in order: clone size, J gene, V gene, D gene, CDR3 protein, CDR3 DNA. The D gene is left open where the match is weak. Clone size is given for some rows only: seen once, a few or many times, or a class if the clone is expanded.

once | TRBJ1-1 | TRBV18 | - | CASSPPGRDTTEAFF | TGTGCCAGCTCACCACCCGGCAGGGACACCACTGAAGCTTTCTTT
- | TRBJ2-2 | TRBV7-9 | TRBD1 | CASSLGGTGEGTGELFF | TGTGCCAGCAGCCTAGGTGGGACAGGAGAGGGCACCGGGGAGCTGTTTTTT
- | TRBJ1-2 | TRBV7-2 | - | CASSLDGGPNYGYTF | TGTGCCAGCAGCTTGGATGGGGGCCCCAACTATGGCTACACCTTC
few | TRBJ2-1 | TRBV10-3 | TRBD2 | CAISEHSSGREEQFF | TGTGCCATCAGCGAACACTCTAGCGGGAGAGAAGAGCAGTTCTTC
- | TRBJ2-7 | TRBV27 | - | CASSSSGRLQTYEQYF | TGTGCCAGCAGTTCCTCCGGGAGACTTCAGACCTACGAGCAGTACTTC
- | TRBJ1-2 | TRBV28 | - | CARREALNYGYTF | TGTGCCAGACGGGAGGCCCTTAACTATGGCTACACCTTC
- | TRBJ1-1 | TRBV16 | TRBD1 | CASSHLRQGSYTEAFF | TGTGCCAGCAGCCACCTAAGACAGGGTAGCTACACTGAAGCTTTCTTT
- | TRBJ2-1 | TRBV5-4 | TRBD2 | CASSLASGAEQFF | TGTGCCAGCAGCTTGGCTAGCGGGGCTGAGCAGTTCTTC
once | TRBJ1-2 | TRBV18 | - | CASSPGGYDGYTF | TGTGCCAGCTCACCCGGGGGATACGATGGCTACACCTTC
- | TRBJ2-7 | TRBV2 | - | CASSPSNTNYEQYF | TGTGCCAGCAGCCCTTCGAACACCAACTACGAGCAGTACTTC
once | TRBJ2-1 | TRBV2 | TRBD1 | CARGGQGFEQFF | TGTGCCAGGGGGGGACAGGGGTTTGAGCAGTTCTTC
- | TRBJ2-2 | TRBV10-3 | TRBD1 | CAINKQGRTGELFF | TGTGCCATCAACAAACAGGGGAGAACCGGGGAGCTGTTTTTT
- | TRBJ2-3 | TRBV29-1 | TRBD2 | CSVGEEGGSTDTQYF | TGCAGCGTTGGAGAGGAGGGAGGGAGCACAGATACGCAGTATTTT
- | TRBJ2-6 | TRBV4-1 | - | CASSQASGSAVSGANVLTF | TGCGCCAGCAGCCAAGCTTCAGGGTCGGCGGTTTCTGGGGCCAACGTCCTGACTTTC